Given below is one T cell receptor beta chain in context. These data originate in a study of beta chain features in type 1 diabetes. Germline V gene lookup returns CDR1 SGHTA and CDR2 FQGTGA. V was pared by 2 bases and J by 3 bases, with 11 bases between. CDR3 length: 14 residues. The study reverse transcribed the entire isolated RNA, so it sequenced expressed TCRB transcripts. The repertoire was sequenced with immunoSEQ multiplex PCR; TCRdb's copy has only in-frame clones and lacks some. The repertoire holds approximately 170,000 clones, less than 9.5% seen once, with 2.3% in the top ten. The source is a woman aged 18-30 years in good health. Sequenced sample: central memory CD4+ T cells from blood. This chain uses TRBV7-3 with TRBJ2-7; no definite D call. The CDR3 here is CASSLAASNYEQYF. The CDR3 DNA reads as TGTGCCAGCAGCTTAGCGGCCAGTAACTACGAGCAGTACTTC.